This T cell receptor (beta chain) comes out of a study of T cells in Graves' hyperthyroidism and ophthalmopathy. Looking at the study overall: It was at initial diagnosis, before any treatment, that peripheral blood was collected. Whole-study results and caveats: Ophthalmopathy cases were set apart from stable hyperthyroidism by a 13 V-J model.

Per the germline V gene, CDR1 is LNHDA and CDR2 is SQIVND (reference sequence). Trimming took 5 bases from V and 3 from J; bases not matched to a gene: 10. CDR3 size: 16 residues. Note on this clonotype: Its antigen remains unidentified.

The TCR beta CDR3 regions underwent amplification using RNA transcripts as the source. Researchers ran a first-round RT-PCR on the TCR CDR3 using the HTBI primer set. TCRdb fed the multiplex PCR reads into MiXCR, producing one record per CDR3 protein. The repertoire holds a few hundred thousand distinct CDR3 sequences, with less than 20% as singletons. This TCR came from a man aged 18 to 35 with Graves' ophthalmopathy. The sample was blood. The V gene is TRBV19, the J gene TRBJ2-1, with 7 bases matching TRBD2. CDR3 nucleotide sequence: TGTGCCAGTAGTCCTCACGAGGGACTAAGCTACAATGAGCAGTTCTTC. Its translation: CASSPHEGLSYNEQFF. Based on the CDR3 plus reference TRBV19 and TRBJ2-1, the full variable domain is DGGITQSPKYLFRKEGQNVTLSCEQNLNHDAMYWYRQDPGQGLRLIYYSQIVNDFQKGDIAEGYSVSREKKESFPLTVTSAQKNPTAFYLCASSPHEGLSYNEQFFGPGTRLTVL.